The 23 T cell receptor beta chains below were found in one sample sequenced in a study of blood T cell repertoires in COVID-19. Assay: immunoSEQ multiplex PCR; the TCRdb copy retains only in-frame clones and omits some. The table lists fewer than 200,000 clones, 60% to 80% of them singletons. The source material was peripheral blood. These receptors originate from a woman between 65 and 79 years old with acute or convalescent COVID-19.

The V call is TRBV10-3, the J call TRBJ2-2; no firm D call. Trimming shortened V by 7 bases and J by 6 bases, and 15 bases separated the two germline ends. The germline CDR1 and CDR2 sequences are ENHRY and SYGVKD. This CDR3 is built from 14 residues. For the CDR3, the DNA is TGTGCCATCATCTTTGTCGTCTGCGCCGGGGAGCTGTTTTTT. Amino acid sequence: CAIIFVVCAGELFF.

This chain uses TRBV3-1 (or the pseudogene TRBV3-2) with TRBJ2-1, with 14 nucleotides matching TRBD2. With 4 bases clipped from V and 2 bases from J, the junction kept 13 bases outside the gene matches. The CDR3 is 20 amino acids. Germline CDR1 and CDR2: LGHDT and YNNKEL (reference sequence). The CDR3 region is CASSPGEGTSGRVPYNEQFF. CDR3 bases: TGTGCCAGCAGCCCCGGGGAGGGGACTAGCGGGAGAGTTCCCTACAATGAGCAGTTCTTC.

This clone appeared a few times. The chain joins TRBV12-3 or TRBV12-4 to TRBJ2-7; D is unclear. The CDR3 length is 11 residues. Trimming stripped 1 base from V and 7 bases from J, with 5 bases between. The chain's CDR3 is CASSLGGEQYF. CDR3 DNA sequence: TGTGCCAGCAGTTTAGGAGGAGAGCAGTACTTC.

The chain uses TRBV27 and TRBJ1-1; TRBD1 matches at 9 bases. J gave up 5 bases and V 5 bases, and 3 bases lay outside the gene matches. Per the germline V gene, CDR1 is MNHEY and CDR2 is SMNVEV (reference sequence). The CDR3 is 13 residues long. For the CDR3, the DNA is TGTGCCAGCAGTGGACAGGGGCGGACTGAAGCTTTCTTT. This codes for CASSGQGRTEAFF.

The rearrangement uses TRBV5-4 and TRBJ1-2; 10 positions match TRBD1. Germline CDR1 reads SGHNT; CDR2 reads YYREEE (reference sequence). V was clipped by 0 bases and J by 4 bases; unmatched bases: 9. The CDR3 loop spans 17 amino acids. The CDR3 DNA follows: TGTGCCAGCAGCTTGGTGGGACAGGGGCCCTCCTCCTATGGCTACACCTTC. Encoded protein: CASSLVGQGPSSYGYTF.

Regarding this clone: The same CDR3 also results from other DNA sequences found in this sample. The chain couples TRBV4-1 to TRBJ2-1; the match to TRBD2 covers 8 bases. There are 16 residues in the CDR3. V gave up 4 bases and J gave up 0 bases; unmatched junction bases: 5. The germline gives CDR1 MGHRA, CDR2 YSYEKL. CDR3 amino acids: CASSRTSGSSYNEQFF. The CDR3 bases are TGCGCCAGCAGCCGGACAAGCGGGAGCTCCTACAATGAGCAGTTCTTC.

This chain uses TRBV7-2 with TRBJ2-7; tentatively, D is TRBD2 (5 bases). The CDR3 runs 18 residues. V was cut by 0 bases and J by 0 bases, with 18 bases left in between. Germline V lookup: CDR1 SGHTA, CDR2 FQGNSA. CDR3 region: CASSLALRGAGTSYEQYF. CDR3 DNA sequence: TGTGCCAGCAGCTTAGCGCTAAGAGGCGCGGGTACCTCCTACGAGCAGTACTTC. Full variable domain (rest looked up from reference TRBV7-2 and TRBJ2-7): GAGVSQSPSNKVTEKGKDVELRCDPISGHTALYWYRQSLGQGLEFLIYFQGNSAPDKSGLPSDRFSAERTGGSVSTLTIQRTQQEDSAVYLCASSLALRGAGTSYEQYFGPGTRLTVT.

The rearrangement uses TRBV30 and TRBJ2-7; TRBD2 matches at 9 bases. Germline V gives CDR1 GTSNPN, CDR2 SVGIG (reference sequence). The CDR3 consists of 13 residues. The V gene end was trimmed by 4 bases and the J gene end by 6 bases; junction bases not matched to a gene: 7. CDR3 nucleotides: TGTGCCTGGATGAAGCGGGGGGATAGCGAGCAGTACTTC. It codes for CAWMKRGDSEQYF.

The genes are TRBV5-1 and TRBJ2-7; D is unresolved. The CDR3 consists of 13 residues. The ends were cut back, 0 bases at V and 6 bases at J, with 10 bases in the middle. In germline, CDR1 is SGHRS, CDR2 YFSETQ. The CDR3, as DNA: TGCGCCAGCAGCTTGGATCTCGCACTCGAGCAGTACTTC. Protein product: CASSLDLALEQYF. The full variable domain, its missing parts supplied by reference TRBV5-1 and TRBJ2-7, is KAGVTQTPRYLIKTRGQQVTLSCSPISGHRSVSWYQQTPGQGLQFLFEYFSETQRNKGNFPGRFSGRQFSNSRSEMNVSTLELGDSALYLCASSLDLALEQYFGPGTRLTVT.

The chain combines TRBV7-2 with TRBJ2-1; D gene unclear. This CDR3 region has 14 residues. The V end was cut by 3 bases, the J end by 8 bases, with 14 bases between. Germline V lookup: CDR1 SGHTA, CDR2 FQGNSA. The CDR3 DNA reads TGTGCCAGCAGCTTTAGACGGAGTGAGGATGAGCAGTTCTTC. It is translated as CASSFRRSEDEQFF.

V usage is TRBV5-1 and J usage is TRBJ1-6; 8 positions agree with TRBD1. The CDR3 covers 15 residues. The germline V gene encodes CDR1 SGHRS and CDR2 YFSETQ. V shed 0 bases, J shed 5 bases, and the junction held 1 base outside the gene matches. CDR3 protein: CASSLGDRNNSPLHF. In DNA form, the CDR3 reads TGCGCCAGCAGCTTGGGGGACAGGAATAATTCACCCCTCCACTTT.

Here the CDR3 reads CASSLVGGLAAYEQYF. The CDR3 DNA reads as TGTGCCAGCAGCCTGGTGGGGGGACTAGCGGCCTACGAGCAGTACTTC. The chain uses TRBV5-4 and TRBJ2-7, with 11 nucleotides matching TRBD2. The ends lost 4 bases at V and 2 bases at J; junction bases unmatched: 8. Germline assignment: CDR1 SGHNT and CDR2 YYREEE (reference sequence). This CDR3 is 16 amino acids long.

V gene TRBV6-5 combines with J gene TRBJ2-1; D might be TRBD2 (5 bases). Germline values: CDR1 MNHEY, CDR2 SVGAGI. CDR3 size: 13 residues. Trimming stripped 9 bases from V and 2 bases from J, with 11 bases between. In nucleotides, the CDR3 is TGTGCCAGTTACCGGGAACCCTACAATGAGCAGTTCTTC. Translation: CASYREPYNEQFF.

The DNA for the CDR3 is TGCGCCAGCAGCCCCCAACTTCAGCAGGGCAATGAGCAGTTCTTC. Residues: CASSPQLQQGNEQFF. The rearrangement links TRBV5-1 to TRBJ2-1; D perhaps matches TRBD1 (5 bases). This CDR3 has 15 amino acids. Looked up from germline, CDR1 is SGHRS and CDR2 is YFSETQ. V was pared by 4 bases and J by 6 bases, with 17 bases between.

The sample holds one count of this clone. The chain joins TRBV7-8 to TRBJ1-4; D gene ambiguous. Germline V lookup: CDR1 SGHVS, CDR2 FQNEAQ. This CDR3 has 15 amino acids. The ends were cut back, 5 bases at V and 5 bases at J, with 15 bases in the middle. The CDR3 is CASSPKTRLNEKLFF. The CDR3 DNA sequence: TGTGCCAGCAGCCCGAAGACCAGACTAAATGAAAAACTGTTTTTT. Drawing the rest from reference TRBV7-8 and TRBJ1-4, the complete variable domain is GAGVSQSPRYKVAKRGQDVALRCDPISGHVSLFWYQQALGQGPEFLTYFQNEAQLDKSGLPSDRFFAERPEGSVSTLKIQRTQQEDSAVYLCASSPKTRLNEKLFFGSGTQLSVL.

This chain uses TRBV6-1 with TRBJ1-1; 8 bases line up with TRBD1. This CDR3 contains 13 residues. Per the germline V gene, CDR1 is MNHNS and CDR2 is SASEGT. The V and J ends lost 3 bases and 7 bases, in that order; junction bases with no gene match: 4. The CDR3 DNA reads as TGTGCCAGCAGTGATCGACAGGGGAGTGAAGCTTTCTTT. Translating it yields CASSDRQGSEAFF.

The V gene is TRBV7-9, the J gene TRBJ2-7, with TRBD1 identical over 11 bases. This CDR3 has 15 residues. With 5 bases clipped from V and 5 bases from J, the junction kept 8 bases outside the gene matches. CDR1 SEHNR and CDR2 FQNEAQ come from the germline V gene (reference sequence). CDR3 sequence reads: CASSVRTGGLNEQYF. The CDR3 region has the DNA TGTGCCAGCAGCGTAAGGACAGGGGGCCTGAACGAGCAGTACTTC.

This clone was picked up a small number of times. This chain joins TRBV5-1 and TRBJ2-3; the D is unclear. From germline, CDR1 is SGHRS and CDR2 YFSETQ. The CDR3 is made up of 16 amino acids. Trimming cost V 0 bases and J 1 base, with 12 bases left between them. The CDR3 loop reads CASSLVGRSGTDTQYF. The CDR3 nucleotides read TGCGCCAGCAGCTTGGTTGGTCGTTCGGGCACAGATACGCAGTATTTT. Combining the CDR3 with reference TRBV5-1 and TRBJ2-3 gives the whole variable domain KAGVTQTPRYLIKTRGQQVTLSCSPISGHRSVSWYQQTPGQGLQFLFEYFSETQRNKGNFPGRFSGRQFSNSRSEMNVSTLELGDSALYLCASSLVGRSGTDTQYFGPGTRLTVL.

The genes are TRBV7-3 and TRBJ2-1, with TRBD2 matching over 10 bases. V dropped 0 bases and J dropped 7; count of bases not matched to a gene: 9. The CDR3 sequence is 17 residues long. The germline gives CDR1 SGHTA, CDR2 FQGTGA. The CDR3 DNA sequence: TGTGCCAGCAGCTTAACCGGAGGACTAGCGGTTGGGAATGAGCAGTTCTTC. The encoded protein is CASSLTGGLAVGNEQFF. Full variable domain (remainder filled in from reference TRBV7-3 and TRBJ2-1): GAGVSQTPSNKVTEKGKYVELRCDPISGHTALYWYRQSLGQGPEFLIYFQGTGAADDSGLPNDRFFAVRPEGSVSTLKIQRTERGDSAVYLCASSLTGGLAVGNEQFFGPGTRLTVL.

V is TRBV2 and J is TRBJ2-7; D might be TRBD2 (5 bases). CDR1 is SNHLY and CDR2 is FYNNEI in the germline V gene. The ends were cut back, 0 bases at V and 6 bases at J, with 9 bases in the middle. The CDR3 spans 13 residues. In nucleotides, the CDR3 is TGTGCCAGCAGTGAAGCGCGCGAGGGCGAGCAGTACTTC. Its protein product is CASSEAREGEQYF.

V is TRBV7-2 and J is TRBJ1-5; D gene unclear. Trimming stripped 2 bases from V and 3 bases from J, with 5 bases between. From germline, CDR1 is SGHTA and CDR2 FQGNSA. The CDR3 length is 13 residues. The CDR3 reads CASSLRDNQPQHF. The CDR3 bases are TGTGCCAGCAGCTTAAGAGACAATCAGCCCCAGCATTTT.

J is TRBJ2-1 and V is TRBV19, with D tentatively TRBD2 (6 bases). This CDR3 comprises 14 residues. Deletions cut 3 bases from V and 6 bases from J, with 12 bases between. Germline V gene lookup returns CDR1 LNHDA and CDR2 SQIVND (reference sequence). The CDR3 DNA is TGTGCCAGTAGTATTTCTAGCGCGGGCAATGAGCAGTTCTTC. The encoded protein is CASSISSAGNEQFF.

This clone was recorded only once. The rearrangement joins TRBV5-8 to TRBJ2-5; 8 bases are a match to TRBD1. Losses at the gene ends were 8 bases for V and 3 bases for J; bases not matched to a gene: 6. Germline V lookup: CDR1 SGHTS, CDR2 YDEGEE. The CDR3 covers 13 residues. CDR3: CASLNRGEETQYF. CDR3 in DNA: TGTGCCAGTTTGAACAGGGGGGAAGAGACCCAGTACTTC.